One sample yielded the 19 T cell receptor beta chains listed below, sequenced in a study of blood T cell repertoires in COVID-19. TCRdb keeps only in-frame clones here, not all; method: immunoSEQ multiplex PCR. There are about 200,000 clones in the sample; roughly 88% occur only once, and 5.6% lies in the top ten. The sequenced sample consisted of PBMCs or T cells enriched from blood (not recorded which). Receptor source: a man aged 40-55 years with acute COVID-19.

The chain recombines TRBV6-1 with TRBJ2-7; 7 bases fit TRBD2. The junction had 11 bases not matched to a gene; V was cut back by 2 bases and J by 7 bases. There are 15 residues in the CDR3. Germline CDR1 reads MNHNS; CDR2 reads SASEGT. The CDR3 reads CASSENRRGTGEQYF. CDR3 coding DNA: TGTGCCAGCAGTGAAAACAGGCGGGGGACGGGGGAGCAGTACTTC.

The chain is built from TRBV4-1 and TRBJ1-5; D not resolved. This CDR3 spans 18 amino acids. CDR1 MGHRA and CDR2 YSYEKL come from the germline V gene. V was trimmed by 4 bases and J by 3 bases, leaving 22 bases between them. CDR3 residues: CASSPHAPPGSNNQPQHF. In DNA form, the CDR3 reads TGCGCCAGCAGCCCCCATGCTCCCCCCGGTAGTAACAATCAGCCCCAGCATTTT.

For the CDR3, the DNA is TGTGCCAGCAGCCATAGACAGGGGGCGAACACCGGGGAGCTGTTTTTT. It encodes CASSHRQGANTGELFF. The chain joins TRBV27 to TRBJ2-2, with 9 positions matching TRBD1. Trimming took 6 bases from V and 0 from J; bases not matched to a gene: 5. This CDR3 region has 16 residues. CDR1 is MNHEY and CDR2 is SMNVEV in the germline V gene (reference sequence).

The chain couples TRBV11-3 to TRBJ2-7; D gene ambiguous. CDR3 length: 13 residues. Germline V gene lookup returns CDR1 SGHNT and CDR2 YENEEA. V gave up 6 bases and J gave up 0 bases, with 9 bases separating them. CDR3 DNA: TGTGCCAGCAGTTTCGCGGACTCCTACGAGCAGTACTTC. Translating gives CASSFADSYEQYF.

This chain joins TRBV28 and TRBJ1-6; D is uncertain. Between the trimmed V and J ends, which lost 2 bases and 7 bases, there was a span of 6 bases. Germline assignment: CDR1 MDHEN and CDR2 SYDVKM. The CDR3 extends over 13 amino acids. This chain's CDR3 is CASSLDKNSPLHF. The DNA of the CDR3 is TGTGCCAGCAGTTTAGACAAGAATTCACCCCTCCACTTT.

The gene calls are TRBV28 and TRBJ2-4; possibly TRBD2 for D (6 bases). The CDR3 covers 15 residues. Trimming removed 2 bases at V and 7 bases at J, with 15 bases between. Per the germline V gene, CDR1 is MDHEN and CDR2 is SYDVKM. The chain's CDR3 is CASSLKSGGRNIQYF. The CDR3 DNA is TGTGCCAGCAGTTTAAAAAGCGGTGGGAGGAACATTCAGTACTTC.

The V gene is TRBV19, the J gene TRBJ1-2; D ambiguous. CDR3 size: 13 residues. Trimming stripped 3 bases from V and 4 bases from J, with 9 bases between. Germline CDR1 LNHDA, CDR2 SQIVND (reference sequence). CDR3 bases: TGTGCCAGTAGTATTTCCAGTCCCTATGGCTACACCTTC. As protein: CASSISSPYGYTF.

The chain combines TRBV7-6 with TRBJ1-1; TRBD1 might be the D (5 bases). The CDR3 extends over 17 amino acids. Germline V CDR1 and CDR2: SGHVS, FNYEAQ. V lost 5 bases and J lost 0, with 19 bases in between. The CDR3 reads CASSLPGRTFMNTEAFF. The CDR3 DNA sequence: TGTGCCAGCAGCCTCCCCGGGCGGACATTCATGAACACTGAAGCTTTCTTT.

The rearrangement links TRBV5-1 to TRBJ2-2, with D possibly TRBD2 on 5 matching bases. Germline V lookup: CDR1 SGHRS, CDR2 YFSETQ. Trimming removed 5 bases at V and 1 base at J, with 12 bases between. CDR3 length: 15 residues. The CDR3 spells CASSFSGENTGELFF. In DNA, the CDR3 is TGCGCCAGCAGTTTCAGCGGAGAGAACACCGGGGAGCTGTTTTTT.

The chain links TRBV5-1 to TRBJ1-1; possibly TRBD1 for D (5 bases). CDR1 SGHRS and CDR2 YFSETQ come from the germline V gene. The CDR3 covers 14 residues. The V and J ends lost 4 bases and 5 bases respectively, with 15 bases between them. CDR3 in amino acids: CASSLQGGETEAFF. The CDR3 DNA reads TGCGCCAGCAGCCTGCAGGGAGGTGAGACTGAAGCTTTCTTT.

V gene TRBV3-1 (or the pseudogene TRBV3-2) combines with J gene TRBJ2-1; 11 nucleotides align to TRBD2. CDR1 and CDR2 from the germline V gene are LGHDT and YNNKEL (reference sequence). The CDR3 has 15 residues. The V and J ends lost 3 bases and 7 bases, in that order; junction bases with no gene match: 5. The CDR3 is CASSHLGTSGNEQFF. In nucleotides, the CDR3 is TGTGCCAGCAGCCATTTAGGGACTAGCGGTAATGAGCAGTTCTTC.

The rearrangement links TRBV2 to TRBJ1-4; D is unresolved. CDR3 size: 16 residues. Germline V CDR1 and CDR2: SNHLY, FYNNEI. The germline V and J ends were trimmed by 5 bases and 0 bases, with 13 bases remaining between them. The CDR3 loop is CASSRDSPATNEKLFF. CDR3 sequence (DNA): TGTGCCAGCAGTCGCGATAGCCCCGCAACTAATGAAAAACTGTTTTTT.

This clone was seen once. V usage is TRBV3-1 (or the pseudogene TRBV3-2) and J usage is TRBJ2-3, with TRBD1 as a possible D gene (5 bases). The CDR3 covers 13 residues. V was cut by 6 bases and J by 0 bases, with 7 bases left in between. The germline CDR1 and CDR2 sequences are LGHDT and YNNKEL (reference sequence). The CDR3 region has the DNA TGTGCCAGCAGAAGACAGAGCACAGATACGCAGTATTTT. Amino acid sequence: CASRRQSTDTQYF.

The chain joins TRBV19 to TRBJ2-5, with a possible D match to TRBD2 (6 bases). The V gene lost 5 bases and the J gene lost 5 bases, with 24 bases spanning the gap. CDR1 and CDR2 (germline): LNHDA, SQIVND (reference sequence). The CDR3 is made up of 17 amino acids. The CDR3: CASSVGGKLPRVETQYF. CDR3 DNA sequence: TGTGCCAGTAGTGTTGGGGGGAAGCTTCCCAGGGTTGAGACCCAGTACTTC.

The chain links TRBV7-9 to TRBJ1-1; D call uncertain. The germline gives CDR1 SEHNR, CDR2 FQNEAQ (reference sequence). V was cut by 1 base and J by 5 bases, with 11 bases left in between. CDR3 length: 14 residues. The CDR3 DNA is TGTGCCAGCAGCTTAGTTCTGGGCCGGACTGAAGCTTTCTTT. Its translation: CASSLVLGRTEAFF. Using reference TRBV7-9 and TRBJ1-1 for the parts outside the CDR3, the full variable domain is DTGVSQNPRHKITKRGQNVTFRCDPISEHNRLYWYRQTLGQGPEFLTYFQNEAQLEKSRLLSDRFSAERPKGSFSTLEIQRTEQGDSAMYLCASSLVLGRTEAFFGQGTRLTVV.

This chain connects TRBV2 to TRBJ1-1, with D unclear. The CDR3 runs 14 residues. Trimming took off 7 bases at V and 3 bases at J, with 15 bases between the two ends. The germline V gene encodes CDR1 SNHLY and CDR2 FYNNEI. CDR3 bases: TGTGCCAGCACGTGGAGGTCCGGGGACACTGAAGCTTTCTTT. Translating gives CASTWRSGDTEAFF.

This chain uses TRBV2 with TRBJ1-5; D remains unclear. Germline V gene data show CDR1 as SNHLY and CDR2 as FYNNEI. The CDR3 runs to 17 residues. V lost 8 bases and J lost 4, with 24 bases in between. The CDR3 protein is CASAPISTDSWNQPQHF. CDR3 DNA sequence: TGTGCCAGCGCCCCAATCTCAACGGATAGCTGGAATCAGCCCCAGCATTTT.

This clone was seen once. The gene calls are TRBV6-5 and TRBJ1-5; the D is unclear. CDR3 length: 15 amino acids. V shed 3 bases and J shed 0 bases, with 9 bases lying between them. Germline-derived CDR1 and CDR2 are MNHEY and SVGAGI. The CDR3 nucleotides are TGTGCCAGCAGTTATCGGCGGAGTAGCAATCAGCCCCAGCATTTT. Amino acid sequence: CASSYRRSSNQPQHF.

This clone was counted only a few times. The chain recombines TRBV6-5 with TRBJ1-6; 8 bases fit TRBD1. This CDR3 contains 15 residues. In germline, CDR1 is MNHEY, CDR2 SVGAGI. V shed 2 bases, J shed 9 bases, and the junction held 6 bases outside the gene matches. CDR3 DNA sequence: TGTGCCAGCAGTTACCGACCGCAGGGGGCTTCACCCCTCCACTTT. Amino acids: CASSYRPQGASPLHF.